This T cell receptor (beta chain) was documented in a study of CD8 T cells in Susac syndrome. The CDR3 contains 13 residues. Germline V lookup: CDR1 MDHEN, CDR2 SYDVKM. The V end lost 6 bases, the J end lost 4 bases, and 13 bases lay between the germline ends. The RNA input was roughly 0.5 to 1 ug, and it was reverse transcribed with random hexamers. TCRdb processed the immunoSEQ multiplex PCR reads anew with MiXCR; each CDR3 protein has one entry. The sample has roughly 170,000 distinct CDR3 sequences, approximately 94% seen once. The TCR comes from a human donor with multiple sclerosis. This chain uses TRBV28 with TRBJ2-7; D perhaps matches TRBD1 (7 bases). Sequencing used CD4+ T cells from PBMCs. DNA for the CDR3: TGTGCCAGCAGGCGGGACAGTGCTTACGAGCAGTACTTC. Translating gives CASRRDSAYEQYF.